This T cell receptor (beta chain) was found in a study of post-analysis software for immune sequencing data. The overall study: Relapsing-remitting, secondary progressive and progressive-relapsing forms made up the multiple sclerosis disease courses. Study outcomes and limitations: A significant reduction in normalized Chao1 diversity was observed in multiple sclerosis patients versus controls. Relative to controls, patients had five TRBV segments at higher frequency, with TRBV5-6, TRBV5-1 and TRBV20-1 among these. F-measure co-clustering was strong for batch-matched samples.

Unique molecular identifiers tagged the TCR beta cDNA libraries. Yield was roughly 0.5 million cDNA molecules from approximately 0.95 to 9.8 million T cells. TCRdb reanalysed the PCR reads using MiXCR and keeps one entry per CDR3 protein. The data contain a few hundred thousand distinct CDR3 sequences, 35% to 40% of them seen just once; the ten biggest clones take up 4% to 6%. The CDR3 covers 14 residues. Germline loops: CDR1 ENHRY, CDR2 SYGVKD. Details on this clonotype: Its antigen is currently unknown. This may be a read error, as it is one base from a much larger clone.

This chain connects TRBV10-3 to TRBJ1-2; D is perhaps TRBD1 (5 bases). The clonotype was recovered from a girl aged 5 to 17 with multiple sclerosis. Sequences were obtained from blood. CDR3: CAIRESRPDNGYTF. DNA for the CDR3: TGTGCCATCAGGGAGTCGCGGCCGGACAATGGCTACACCTTC.